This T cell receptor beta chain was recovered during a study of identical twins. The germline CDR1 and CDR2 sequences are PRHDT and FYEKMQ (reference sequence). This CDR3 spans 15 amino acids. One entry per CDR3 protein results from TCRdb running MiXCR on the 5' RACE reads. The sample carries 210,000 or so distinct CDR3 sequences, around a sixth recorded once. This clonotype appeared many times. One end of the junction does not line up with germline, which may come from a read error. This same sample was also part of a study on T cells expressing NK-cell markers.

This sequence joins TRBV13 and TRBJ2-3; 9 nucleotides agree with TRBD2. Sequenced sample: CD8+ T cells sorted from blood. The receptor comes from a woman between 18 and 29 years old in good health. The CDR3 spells CASSLQERGAPRLHF. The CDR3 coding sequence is TGTGCCAGCAGCTTACAAGAGCGGGGGGCTCCTCGCCTACATTTT.